A single sample is the source of the 26 T cell receptor beta chains below, sequenced in a study of shared clonotypes between healthy human individuals. The protocol was immunoSEQ multiplex PCR, while the TCRdb copy is restricted to in-frame clones and leaves out a portion. This sample carries fewer than 1 million clones, 96% of them seen once, and the ten largest clones take approximately 0.2%. CD8 cells regarded as naive lacked CD45RO, were positively chosen for CCR7, and omitted terminally differentiated effector memory CD45RA+ cells. The specimen was naive CD8+ T cells sorted from blood. These receptors were obtained from a man aged 25-45 years in good health.

J is TRBJ2-7 and V is TRBV4-2, with 10 nucleotides matching TRBD2. Trimming cost V 3 bases and J 3 bases; bases outside gene matches: 5. Germline V gives CDR1 LGHNA, CDR2 YNFKEQ. The CDR3 spans 15 residues. CDR3 DNA: TGTGCCAGCAGCCAGGGGACTAGCGAGTACTACGAGCAGTACTTC. It translates to CASSQGTSEYYEQYF.

The rearrangement uses TRBV11-2 and TRBJ2-5, with D unresolved. Per germline, CDR1 SGHAT and CDR2 FQNNGV. This CDR3 contains 14 residues. Trimming took 2 bases from V and 5 from J, leaving 12 bases between them. In DNA, the CDR3 is TGTGCCAGCAGCTTATCATCGCGATGGGAGACCCAGTACTTC. Protein product: CASSLSSRWETQYF.

The rearrangement links TRBV9 to TRBJ1-2; D not resolved. The CDR3 totals 16 residues. The V and J ends lost 0 bases and 2 bases respectively, with 14 bases between them. From germline, CDR1 is SGDLS and CDR2 YYNGEE. Here the CDR3 reads CASSVDRTAPNYGYTF. CDR3 in DNA: TGTGCCAGCAGCGTAGATCGTACCGCACCGAACTATGGCTACACCTTC.

This chain links TRBV9 with TRBJ2-2; 10 bases are shared with TRBD2. Germline CDR1 and CDR2: SGDLS and YYNGEE. After removal of 4 bases from V and 4 bases from J, the junction contained 7 bases not matched to a gene. The CDR3 has 16 residues. The CDR3 DNA is TGTGCCAGCAGCATGGGGGCTAGCGGGGGCACCGGGGAGCTGTTTTTT. Protein sequence: CASSMGASGGTGELFF.

The V and J genes are TRBV6-4 and TRBJ2-1, with TRBD2 matching 14 bases. The CDR3 sequence is 16 residues long. V gave up 3 bases and J gave up 7 bases; unmatched junction bases: 5. CDR1 is MRHNA, CDR2 SNTAGT, per germline. CDR3 sequence reads: CASSEGLAGAGNEQFF. CDR3 coding DNA: TGTGCCAGCAGTGAGGGACTAGCGGGAGCAGGGAATGAGCAGTTCTTC.

The sample holds one count of this clone. The rearrangement links TRBV19 to TRBJ2-1; TRBD1 or TRBD2 may be the D gene (5 bases each). Germline V gene data show CDR1 as LNHDA and CDR2 as SQIVND (reference sequence). Trimming shortened V by 1 base and J by 8 bases, and 15 bases separated the two germline ends. The CDR3 runs to 15 residues. CDR3 amino acids: CASSIAPGQMDEQFF. Written as DNA, the CDR3 is TGTGCCAGTAGTATAGCCCCGGGGCAGATGGATGAGCAGTTCTTC.

The chain joins TRBV7-8 to TRBJ2-3; D may match TRBD1 or TRBD2 (5 bases each). The CDR3 consists of 11 residues. The V and J ends lost 5 bases and 5 bases respectively, with 5 bases between them. Germline CDR1 is SGHVS and CDR2 is FQNEAQ. This CDR3 reads CASSGGDTQYF. In DNA, the CDR3 is TGTGCCAGCAGCGGGGGAGATACGCAGTATTTT.

The J gene is TRBJ2-7, the V gene TRBV6-1; no firm D call. The CDR3 has 12 amino acids. Trimming took off 2 bases at V and 7 bases at J, with 9 bases between the two ends. Germline values: CDR1 MNHNS, CDR2 SASEGT. The CDR3 bases are TGTGCCAGCAGTGAACATTCACAGGAGCAGTACTTC. Translated, it gives CASSEHSQEQYF.

This chain joins TRBV6-4 and TRBJ2-7; D gene ambiguous. The ends were cut back, 2 bases at V and 1 base at J, with 21 bases in the middle. This CDR3 region has 18 residues. CDR1 is MRHNA and CDR2 is SNTAGT in the germline V gene. The CDR3 nucleotides read TGTGCCAGCAGTGACCCGGAACGTGCACCCTGGACGTCCTACGAGCAGTACTTC. Amino acids: CASSDPERAPWTSYEQYF.

The J gene is TRBJ2-1, the V gene TRBV5-5; no firm D call. In germline, CDR1 is SGHKS, CDR2 YYEKEE (reference sequence). The CDR3 spans 14 residues. Trimming took off 4 bases at V and 5 bases at J, with 13 bases between the two ends. The CDR3, as DNA: TGTGCCAGCAGCACTGTGGTCTTCGACAATGAGCAGTTCTTC. This sequence encodes CASSTVVFDNEQFF.

The V call is TRBV7-9, the J call TRBJ1-5, with 7 nucleotides matching TRBD1. The CDR3 contains 14 residues. Germline assignment: CDR1 SEHNR and CDR2 FQNEAQ (reference sequence). V trimming: 5 bases; J trimming: 4 bases; junction bases outside the gene matches: 5. CDR3 protein: CASSLQGRNQPQHF. CDR3 sequence (DNA): TGTGCCAGCAGCCTACAGGGGCGAAATCAGCCCCAGCATTTT.

V gene TRBV11-2 combines with J gene TRBJ2-2, with 7 bases lining up with TRBD2. V dropped 8 bases and J dropped 0; count of bases not matched to a gene: 9. Per germline, CDR1 SGHAT and CDR2 FQNNGV. There are 16 residues in the CDR3. CDR3: CASLGSSGTNTGELFF. The CDR3 nucleotides read TGTGCCAGCCTGGGGTCTAGCGGTACGAACACCGGGGAGCTGTTTTTT.

The chain carries TRBV5-4 and TRBJ1-1; possibly TRBD1 for D (6 bases). V lost 5 bases and J lost 1, with 6 bases in between. Germline lookup yields CDR1 SGHNT and CDR2 YYREEE (reference sequence). CDR3 length: 12 residues. DNA of the CDR3: TGTGCCAGCAGAGGGGGGAACACTGAAGCTTTCTTT. Amino acids: CASRGGNTEAFF.

This sequence joins TRBV7-3 and TRBJ2-3, with TRBD2 identical over 7 bases. The CDR3 spans 15 residues. The V gene end was trimmed by 4 bases and the J gene end by 4 bases; junction bases not matched to a gene: 8. CDR1 SGHTA and CDR2 FQGTGA come from the germline V gene. The CDR3 bases are TGTGCCAGCAGCTCGATAGGCGGGAGTGCAGATACGCAGTATTTT. It is translated as CASSSIGGSADTQYF.

The chain combines TRBV15 with TRBJ2-3; D not certain. Looked up from germline, CDR1 is LNHNV and CDR2 is YYDKDF (reference sequence). V was pared by 5 bases and J by 2 bases, with 14 bases between. The length of the CDR3 is 15 residues. CDR3 in DNA: TGTGCCACCAGCTCCCGGGCTACTCCCACAGATACGCAGTATTTT. It specifies CATSSRATPTDTQYF.

The gene calls are TRBV7-8 and TRBJ2-2, with D uncertain. The CDR3 has 16 residues. Germline V gene lookup returns CDR1 SGHVS and CDR2 FQNEAQ. V lost 4 bases to trimming and J lost 7 bases, with 19 bases between them. CDR3 DNA: TGTGCCAGCAGCTCGCTAAAAACAGTTACAAACGGGGAGCTGTTTTTT. This encodes CASSSLKTVTNGELFF.

This sequence joins TRBV28 and TRBJ2-3; D is unresolved. This CDR3 is built from 13 residues. The germline V and J ends were trimmed by 3 bases and 5 bases, with 9 bases remaining between them. Germline values: CDR1 MDHEN, CDR2 SYDVKM. The CDR3 loop is CASSLIRRDTQYF. CDR3 nucleotides: TGTGCCAGCAGTTTGATTAGAAGAGATACGCAGTATTTT. The variable domain in full, with the rest retrieved from reference TRBV28 and TRBJ2-3, is DVKVTQSSRYLVKRTGEKVFLECVQDMDHENMFWYRQDPGLGLRLIYFSYDVKMKEKGDIPEGYSVSREKKERFSLILESASTNQTSMYLCASSLIRRDTQYFGPGTRLTVL.

CDR3 sequence reads: CAISERAGGPDTQYF. The CDR3 DNA sequence: TGTGCCATCAGTGAGAGAGCGGGAGGCCCAGATACGCAGTATTTT. The J gene is TRBJ2-3, the V gene TRBV10-3; 9 bases are a match to TRBD2. V dropped 2 bases and J dropped 4; count of bases not matched to a gene: 4. CDR3 length equals 15 residues. CDR1 is ENHRY and CDR2 is SYGVKD in the germline V gene.

The rearrangement joins TRBV27 to TRBJ2-1; D not resolved. The CDR3 covers 15 residues. Germline loops: CDR1 MNHEY, CDR2 SMNVEV (reference sequence). V lost 5 bases to trimming and J lost 3 bases, with 14 bases between them. The DNA for the CDR3 is TGTGCCAGCAGTCTCACGCGAGGCTACTACAATGAGCAGTTCTTC. It is translated as CASSLTRGYYNEQFF.

The chain has TRBV7-9 and TRBJ2-7; tentatively, D is TRBD1 (6 bases). This CDR3 contains 13 residues. V was pared by 5 bases and J by 6 bases, with 14 bases between. The germline V gene has CDR1 SEHNR and CDR2 FQNEAQ (reference sequence). The CDR3 loop reads CASSRTELFEQYF. The CDR3 DNA is TGTGCCAGCAGCCGGACAGAACTCTTCGAGCAGTACTTC.

The chain has TRBV5-8 and TRBJ2-7; possibly TRBD1 for D (6 bases). Germline CDR1 reads SGHTS; CDR2 reads YDEGEE. The CDR3 is made up of 13 amino acids. The V end was cut by 2 bases, the J end by 3 bases, with 9 bases between. DNA for the CDR3: TGTGCCAGCAGCTTACACAGGGACTACGAGCAGTACTTC. It codes for CASSLHRDYEQYF.

This clone was detected only once. The rearrangement joins TRBV7-9 to TRBJ1-1, with D uncertain. V shed 10 bases and J shed 4 bases, with 16 bases lying between them. The germline gives CDR1 SEHNR, CDR2 FQNEAQ (reference sequence). This CDR3 region has 13 residues. The CDR3 DNA is TGTGCCACCGCCGGTCTAGAGCTCACTGAAGCTTTCTTT. Its protein is CATAGLELTEAFF.

V gene TRBV27 combines with J gene TRBJ2-5; TRBD1 aligns across 7 bases. The J call may be wrong; the DNA end is better matched by TRBJ2-7. CDR1 is MNHEY, CDR2 SMNVEV, per germline (reference sequence). This CDR3 region has 15 residues. Here the CDR3 reads CASSYKGQSSYEQYF. The CDR3 coding sequence is TGTGCCAGCAGTTATAAGGGACAGAGCTCCTACGAGCAGTACTTC.

The chain is built from TRBV7-2 and TRBJ1-5; possible D gene TRBD1, 6 bases. The CDR3 has 17 amino acids. V was trimmed by 1 base and J by 1 base, leaving 14 bases between them. The germline CDR1 and CDR2 sequences are SGHTA and FQGNSA. The CDR3 DNA reads TGTGCCAGCAGCTTAGGACAGGAGAGGGGGAGCAATCAGCCCCAGCATTTT. Its translation: CASSLGQERGSNQPQHF.

The chain links TRBV7-9 to TRBJ1-5; D call uncertain. Germline V lookup: CDR1 SEHNR, CDR2 FQNEAQ (reference sequence). The CDR3 sequence is 12 residues long. V was shortened by 3 bases and J by 7 bases, with 7 bases between the two germline ends. Here the CDR3 reads CASSFYSQPQHF. The CDR3 nucleotides are TGTGCCAGCAGCTTTTATTCCCAGCCCCAGCATTTT.

For the CDR3, the DNA is TGCGCCAGCAGCTTGGTTGGGGTGGGGATTATGGGTGAGCAGTTCTTC. This codes for CASSLVGVGIMGEQFF. This chain uses TRBV5-1 with TRBJ2-1; no clear D gene. The germline V gene has CDR1 SGHRS and CDR2 YFSETQ. Trimming took 0 bases from V and 9 from J, leaving 19 bases between them. The CDR3 extends over 16 amino acids. Full variable domain (rest looked up from reference TRBV5-1 and TRBJ2-1): KAGVTQTPRYLIKTRGQQVTLSCSPISGHRSVSWYQQTPGQGLQFLFEYFSETQRNKGNFPGRFSGRQFSNSRSEMNVSTLELGDSALYLCASSLVGVGIMGEQFFGPGTRLTVL.